This TCR beta chain comes out of a study of tumor-infiltrating lymphocytes in primary liver carcinoma. Study-wide context: Stage T1-T3 N0M0 tumors measured roughly 4.2 to 10 cm at most. General study results and limits: It was in tumors, not blood, that the top-250-clone fraction was significantly higher (p = 0.039).

Co-extraction yielded RNA and DNA from around 20-30 mg of unsorted bulk tissue. Comment on this clonotype: The antigen is not known. Its ends do not fully match the called genes, so a read error is possible.

Total RNA (roughly 540 ng) served as template for TCR beta cDNA synthesis primed by a constant-region primer. Three-round nested multiplex PCR performed with slightly modified ARM-PCR produced the TCR beta libraries. Each of the first two PCR rounds ran approximately 11 cycles with TRBV1-TRBV30 forward and C-beta reverse primers. Using its own MiXCR run on the multiplex PCR reads, TCRdb lists one record per CDR3 protein. This sample has approximately 190,000 distinct CDR3 sequences, with approximately 86% found just once. The CDR3 consists of 17 residues. Germline loops: CDR1 LGHNA, CDR2 YSLEER. This sequence was found in a man between 40 and 49 years old with primary liver carcinoma and hepatitis B virus infection. This chain connects TRBV4-3 to TRBJ1-2; TRBD1 matches 8 bases. Material: tumor tissue from primary liver carcinoma. In nucleotides, the CDR3 is TGCGCCAGCAGCCAGAATTATCGACAGGGGCGGATCTATGGTTACACATTC. Its translation is CASSQNYRQGRIYGYTF.